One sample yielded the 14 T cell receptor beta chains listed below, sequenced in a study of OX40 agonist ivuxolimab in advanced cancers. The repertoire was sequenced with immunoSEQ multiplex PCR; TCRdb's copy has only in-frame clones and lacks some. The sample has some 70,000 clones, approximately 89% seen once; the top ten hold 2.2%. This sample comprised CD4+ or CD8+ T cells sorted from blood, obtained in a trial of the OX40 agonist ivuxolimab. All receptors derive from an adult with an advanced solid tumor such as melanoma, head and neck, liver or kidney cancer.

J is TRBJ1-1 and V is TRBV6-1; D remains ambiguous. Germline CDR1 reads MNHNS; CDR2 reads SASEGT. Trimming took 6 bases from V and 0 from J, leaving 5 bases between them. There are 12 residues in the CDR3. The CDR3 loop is CASRTVNTEAFF. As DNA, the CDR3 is TGTGCCAGCAGAACAGTGAACACTGAAGCTTTCTTT.

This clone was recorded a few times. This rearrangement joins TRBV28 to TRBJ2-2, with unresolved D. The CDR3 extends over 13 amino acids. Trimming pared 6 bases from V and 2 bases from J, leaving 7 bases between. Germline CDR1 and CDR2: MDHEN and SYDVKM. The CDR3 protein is CASSGDNTGELFF. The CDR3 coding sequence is TGTGCCAGCAGCGGCGACAACACCGGGGAGCTGTTTTTT.

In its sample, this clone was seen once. CDR3 DNA: TGTGCCAGCAGTTACTCGCTAGGGACTGGGGCCAACGTCCTGACTTTC. Translating gives CASSYSLGTGANVLTF. The V call is TRBV6-6, the J call TRBJ2-6; no definite D call. There are 16 residues in the CDR3. V shed 0 bases and J shed 2 bases, with 8 bases lying between them. Germline V gene sequence: CDR1 MNHNY, CDR2 SVGAGI (reference sequence).

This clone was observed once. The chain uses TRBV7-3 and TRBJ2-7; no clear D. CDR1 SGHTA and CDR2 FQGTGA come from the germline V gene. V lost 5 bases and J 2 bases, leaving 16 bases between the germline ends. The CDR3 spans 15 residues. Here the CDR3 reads CASSPALLEPYEQYF. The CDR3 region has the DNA TGTGCCAGCAGCCCCGCCTTACTCGAACCCTACGAGCAGTACTTC.

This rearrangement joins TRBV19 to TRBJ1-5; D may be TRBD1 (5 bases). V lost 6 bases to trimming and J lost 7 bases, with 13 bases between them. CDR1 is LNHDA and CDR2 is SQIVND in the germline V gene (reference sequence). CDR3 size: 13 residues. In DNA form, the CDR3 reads TGTGCCAGTAGGCAGGGACTCGTCCAGCCCCAGCATTTT. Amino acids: CASRQGLVQPQHF.

The CDR3 nucleotides are TGTGCCACCAGCAGAGGCGGACAGGGGGCGGCTGAAGCTTTCTTT. Translated: CATSRGGQGAAEAFF. The rearrangement links TRBV15 to TRBJ1-1; TRBD1 matches at 11 bases. CDR1 LNHNV and CDR2 YYDKDF come from the germline V gene (reference sequence). Trimming at V came to 1 base and at J to 6 bases, leaving 4 bases not matched to a gene. This CDR3 contains 15 residues.

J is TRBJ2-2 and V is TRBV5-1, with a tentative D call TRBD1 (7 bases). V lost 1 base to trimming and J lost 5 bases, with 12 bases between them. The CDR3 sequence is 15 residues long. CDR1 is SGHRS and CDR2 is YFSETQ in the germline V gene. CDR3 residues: CASSLRAGGTGELFF. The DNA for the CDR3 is TGCGCCAGCAGCTTGAGGGCAGGGGGGACCGGGGAGCTGTTTTTT.

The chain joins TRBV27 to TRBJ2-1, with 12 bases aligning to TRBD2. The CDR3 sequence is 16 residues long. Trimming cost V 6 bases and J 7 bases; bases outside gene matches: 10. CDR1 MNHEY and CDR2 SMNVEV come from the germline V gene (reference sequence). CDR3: CASRPQTSGGRNEQFF. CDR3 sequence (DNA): TGTGCCAGCAGGCCGCAAACTAGCGGGGGGCGAAATGAGCAGTTCTTC.

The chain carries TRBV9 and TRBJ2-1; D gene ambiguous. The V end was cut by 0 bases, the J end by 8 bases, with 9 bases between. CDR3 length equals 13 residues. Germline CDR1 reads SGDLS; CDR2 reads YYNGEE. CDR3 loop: CASSVEPRYEQFF. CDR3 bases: TGTGCCAGCAGCGTAGAACCTAGGTATGAGCAGTTCTTC.

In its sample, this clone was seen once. The CDR3 coding sequence is TGTGCCAGCAGCTTAGCGGGGGGACTAGCCAAAAACATTCAGTACTTC. It is translated as CASSLAGGLAKNIQYF. This sequence joins TRBV7-2 and TRBJ2-4; D may be TRBD2 (6 bases). Trimming shortened V by 0 bases and J by 0 bases, and 9 bases separated the two germline ends. Germline CDR1 and CDR2: SGHTA and FQGNSA. This CDR3 spans 16 amino acids.

This chain's CDR3 is CASSFQQALYNEQFF. CDR3 nucleotide sequence: TGTGCCAGCAGCTTTCAACAGGCCCTCTACAATGAGCAGTTCTTC. This rearrangement joins TRBV11-3 to TRBJ2-1, with D tentatively TRBD1 (5 bases). The CDR3 sequence is 15 residues long. Looked up from germline, CDR1 is SGHNT and CDR2 is YENEEA. Trimming stripped 3 bases from V and 3 bases from J, with 12 bases between.

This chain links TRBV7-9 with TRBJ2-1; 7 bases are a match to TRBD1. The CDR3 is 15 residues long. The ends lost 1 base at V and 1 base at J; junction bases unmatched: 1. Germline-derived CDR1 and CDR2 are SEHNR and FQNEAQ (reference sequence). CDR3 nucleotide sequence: TGTGCCAGCAGCTTAGGGGACAGTTCCTACAATGAGCAGTTCTTC. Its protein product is CASSLGDSSYNEQFF. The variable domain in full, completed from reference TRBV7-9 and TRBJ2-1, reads DTGVSQNPRHKITKRGQNVTFRCDPISEHNRLYWYRQTLGQGPEFLTYFQNEAQLEKSRLLSDRFSAERPKGSFSTLEIQRTEQGDSAMYLCASSLGDSSYNEQFFGPGTRLTVL.

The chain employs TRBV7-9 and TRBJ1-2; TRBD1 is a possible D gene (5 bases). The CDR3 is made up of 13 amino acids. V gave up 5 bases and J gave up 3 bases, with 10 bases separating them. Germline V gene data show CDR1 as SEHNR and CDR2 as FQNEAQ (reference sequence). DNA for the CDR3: TGTGCCAGCAGCCGACAGCTTGACTATGGCTACACCTTC. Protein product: CASSRQLDYGYTF.

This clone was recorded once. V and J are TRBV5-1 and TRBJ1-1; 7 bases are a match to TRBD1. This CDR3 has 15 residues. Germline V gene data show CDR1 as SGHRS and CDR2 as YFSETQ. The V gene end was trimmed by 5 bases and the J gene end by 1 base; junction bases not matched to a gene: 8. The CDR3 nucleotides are TGCGCCAGCAGTGCAATAGGGGACAGGAACACTGAAGCTTTCTTT. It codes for CASSAIGDRNTEAFF. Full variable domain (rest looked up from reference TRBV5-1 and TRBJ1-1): KAGVTQTPRYLIKTRGQQVTLSCSPISGHRSVSWYQQTPGQGLQFLFEYFSETQRNKGNFPGRFSGRQFSNSRSEMNVSTLELGDSALYLCASSAIGDRNTEAFFGQGTRLTVV.